This T cell receptor (beta chain) is drawn from a study of CD8 T cells in Susac syndrome. In the multiple sclerosis control group, patients were treatment-naive and had stable or active relapsing-remitting disease. The CD8+ and CD4+ T cells were negatively isolated, with the TEMRA cells enriched by FACS. Random hexamers were used to reverse transcribe an amount of roughly 0.45 to 1 ug RNA. Each CDR3 protein gets one entry after TCRdb re-called the immunoSEQ multiplex PCR reads with MiXCR. The table includes fewer than 350,000 distinct CDR3 sequences, around 90% detected once. V lost 4 bases to trimming and J lost 7 bases; unmatched junction nucleotides: 4. The CDR3 extends over 13 amino acids. The germline gives CDR1 MGHRA, CDR2 YSYEKL.

The specimen was CD4+ T cells from PBMCs. V gene TRBV4-1 combines with J gene TRBJ1-5, with 7 bases that match TRBD1. This sequence originates from a human donor with multiple sclerosis. The CDR3 region has the DNA TGCGCCAGCAGCCGGGGAGGGGGCCAGCCCCAGCATTTT. Residues: CASSRGGGQPQHF.